These 3 T cell receptor beta chains were sequenced from one sample in a study of regulatory dendritic cells for organ transplantation. Produced via immunoSEQ multiplex PCR; TCRdb's table is partial and in-frame only. The sample has 25,000 or so clones, around 80% seen once; the top ten hold roughly 0.1%. The sequenced material came from naive CD4+ T cells from blood. Subset given: CD45RA+ naive T cells. All receptors derive from a human donor in good health.

The chain has TRBV10-3 and TRBJ2-5, with 10 bases fitting TRBD2. Germline lookup yields CDR1 ENHRY and CDR2 SYGVKD. The CDR3 spans 15 residues. Germline trimming cut 10 bases from V and 4 bases from J; bases unmatched to any gene: 12. The CDR3 reads CATTTSGPHRETQYF. The CDR3 DNA reads TGTGCCACGACGACTAGCGGGCCTCATCGAGAGACCCAGTACTTC.

The V and J genes are TRBV5-1 and TRBJ2-2; D perhaps matches TRBD1 (7 bases). Germline V gene data show CDR1 as SGHRS and CDR2 as YFSETQ. This CDR3 is 16 amino acids long. Trimming took off 5 bases at V and 5 bases at J, with 19 bases between the two ends. CDR3 sequence reads: CASRSPGGLRTGELFF. CDR3 coding DNA: TGCGCCAGCAGGTCCCCAGGGGGGCTGAGGACCGGGGAGCTGTTTTTT.

J is TRBJ1-2 and V is TRBV5-4; no clear D gene. With 2 bases removed from V and 7 bases from J, the gap between germline ends came to 24 bases. Germline V lookup: CDR1 SGHNT, CDR2 YYREEE (reference sequence). The CDR3 extends over 17 amino acids. CDR3: CASSFGERRAGAGGYTF. As DNA, the CDR3 is TGTGCCAGCAGCTTTGGGGAGAGGCGGGCAGGAGCTGGTGGCTACACCTTC.